Listed here are 10 T cell receptor beta chains from one sample, sequenced in a study of blood T cell repertoires in COVID-19. Here immunoSEQ multiplex PCR was the method, and the copy in TCRdb shows in-frame clones only, minus some. The repertoire consists of tens of thousands of clones, with under 95% occurring once and the leading ten covering 1.5% to 2%. The sample taken for sequencing was peripheral blood. These receptors were taken from a human donor in a cohort sampled during active COVID-19.

V is TRBV10-2 and J is TRBJ2-7; D unclear. Trimming took 6 bases from V and 4 from J, leaving 13 bases between them. Germline V gene lookup returns CDR1 WSHSY and CDR2 SAAADI. CDR3 length: 13 residues. DNA of the CDR3: TGCGCCAGCAGCTCTCACCGGGTGTACGAGCAGTACTTC. The encoded protein is CASSSHRVYEQYF.

The rearrangement links TRBV11-2 to TRBJ2-5; TRBD1 agrees at 7 bases. J lost 2 bases, V lost 5 bases, and 5 bases had no gene match. The CDR3 has 14 amino acids. Germline V gene lookup returns CDR1 SGHAT and CDR2 FQNNGV. The CDR3 protein is CASSPGQFQETQYF. In DNA, the CDR3 is TGTGCCAGCAGCCCGGGACAGTTTCAAGAGACCCAGTACTTC.

The chain recombines TRBV12-5 with TRBJ2-7; 8 nucleotides match TRBD1. The V gene end was trimmed by 1 base and the J gene end by 2 bases; junction bases not matched to a gene: 4. The germline gives CDR1 LGHNT, CDR2 FRNRAP. The CDR3 consists of 15 residues. Here the CDR3 DNA reads TGTGCTAGTGGTTTGGAGGGGACAGGACCCTACGAGCAGTACTTC. It is translated as CASGLEGTGPYEQYF.

This clone was counted a single time. J is TRBJ1-1 and V is TRBV5-1; possibly TRBD1 for D (6 bases). Trimming took 4 bases from V and 0 from J, leaving 10 bases between them. The CDR3 consists of 14 residues. Germline V lookup: CDR1 SGHRS, CDR2 YFSETQ. CDR3 bases: TGCGCCAGCAGCGTCGGACAGATGAACACTGAAGCTTTCTTT. Protein sequence: CASSVGQMNTEAFF.

The chain combines TRBV7-8 with TRBJ2-3; D gene uncertain. CDR1 and CDR2 (germline): SGHVS, FQNEAQ. This CDR3 spans 15 amino acids. V was pared by 0 bases and J by 2 bases, with 9 bases between. The CDR3 coding sequence is TGTGCCAGCAGCTTAGCGGGCCAAGCCACAGATACGCAGTATTTT. Translation gives CASSLAGQATDTQYF.

This clone was observed a single time. The CDR3 bases are TGTGCCAGCAGCCAAGCCGGGACAGCCAGTGGTACGCAGTATTTT. It yields the protein CASSQAGTASGTQYF. The V and J genes are TRBV4-2 and TRBJ2-3, with TRBD1 matching 7 bases. This CDR3 is built from 15 residues. With V trimmed by 1 base and J by 8 bases, 9 bases remained unmatched. Germline-derived CDR1 and CDR2 are LGHNA and YNFKEQ.

Concerning this clone: Here the CDR3 omits its conserved ending phenylalanine or tryptophan, so a read error is the likely source. No DNA is shown, since the ends of the CDR3 on it are uncertain; the CDR3 is the one TCRdb lists. The chain links TRBV6-5 to TRBJ2-7; the table's D call, TRBD1, has no DNA check behind it. From its first to its last residue, the CDR3 has 11 amino acids. From germline, CDR1 is MNHEY and CDR2 SVGAGI. The chain's CDR3 is CASSYLTQGRL.

The rearrangement joins TRBV28 to TRBJ2-7, with 10 positions matching TRBD1. Per germline, CDR1 MDHEN and CDR2 SYDVKM. Trimming at V came to 7 bases and at J to 1 base, leaving 7 bases not matched to a gene. The CDR3 is 15 residues long. CDR3 residues: CASTSGQGFSYEQYF. CDR3 DNA: TGTGCCAGCACCTCGGGACAGGGGTTTTCCTACGAGCAGTACTTC.

V and J are TRBV27 and TRBJ2-3, with unresolved D. Trimming cost V 11 bases and J 0 bases, with 18 bases left between them. Looked up from germline, CDR1 is MNHEY and CDR2 is SMNVEV (reference sequence). The CDR3 consists of 15 residues. Here the CDR3 DNA reads TGTGCCTCCAACCGTGGTCGGGTTAGCACAGATACGCAGTATTTT. It yields the protein CASNRGRVSTDTQYF.

The V and J genes are TRBV6-1 and TRBJ2-7, with 8 bases matching TRBD2. The CDR3 consists of 16 residues. The germline V gene encodes CDR1 MNHNS and CDR2 SASEGT. J lost 8 bases, V lost 6 bases, and 18 bases had no gene match. The CDR3 here is CASSESPLGIAGQQYF. CDR3 in DNA: TGTGCCAGCAGCGAATCCCCCCTCGGAATAGCGGGACAGCAGTACTTC.